These 11 T cell receptor beta chains were sequenced from one sample in a study of shared clonotypes between healthy human individuals. Some clones are missing from TCRdb's copy, which holds only in-frame ones; the method was immunoSEQ multiplex PCR. The data contain about 1.1 million clones, approximately 80% of them singletons. Sequenced material: memory CD4+ T cells from PBMCs. The subset was: CD45RA-negative fraction. These receptors were collected from a man between 18 and 35 years old in good health. Some clones in this sample may be carry-over from other donors' samples.

This chain links TRBV28 with TRBJ2-1; the D gene is possibly TRBD1 (7 bases). V lost 7 bases and J lost 6, with 19 bases in between. Germline CDR1 reads MDHEN; CDR2 reads SYDVKM. This CDR3 is built from 15 residues. CDR3 in amino acids: CASTGGLGFGNEQFF. CDR3 DNA sequence: TGTGCCAGCACAGGGGGGCTGGGGTTTGGCAATGAGCAGTTCTTC.

The V call is TRBV6-4, the J call TRBJ1-1; TRBD1 is a possible D gene (5 bases). The CDR3 covers 14 residues. The V gene's germline CDR1 is MRHNA and CDR2 SNTAGT. Trimming left V 7 bases short and J 3 bases short, with 15 bases between. CDR3 region: CASNPAGRDTEAFF. DNA of the CDR3: TGTGCCAGCAACCCGGCAGGGAGGGACACTGAAGCTTTCTTT.

A single count supports this clone. V usage is TRBV29-1 and J usage is TRBJ1-1; D is unresolved. Trimming shortened V by 4 bases and J by 0 bases, and 15 bases separated the two germline ends. CDR3 length: 15 residues. CDR1 SQVTM and CDR2 ANQGSEA come from the germline V gene. The CDR3 loop is CSVVVGGSLNTEAFF. CDR3 in DNA: TGCAGCGTTGTGGTGGGTGGGTCGTTGAACACTGAAGCTTTCTTT.

The rearrangement joins TRBV28 to TRBJ2-5; D is ambiguous. CDR3 length: 13 amino acids. From germline, CDR1 is MDHEN and CDR2 SYDVKM. V was shortened by 4 bases and J by 1 base, with 7 bases between the two germline ends. CDR3 amino acids: CASSSPSQETQYF. CDR3 nucleotides: TGTGCCAGCAGTTCGCCCTCCCAAGAGACCCAGTACTTC.

This clone was seen a few times. The J gene is TRBJ1-2, the V gene TRBV6-5; TRBD1 is a possible D gene (5 bases). V was shortened by 2 bases and J by 8 bases, with 15 bases between the two germline ends. The CDR3 is made up of 14 amino acids. Germline CDR1 is MNHEY and CDR2 is SVGAGI. The DNA of the CDR3 is TGTGCCAGCAGTTACGACAGACGATTGGGCGGCTACACCTTC. This gives the protein CASSYDRRLGGYTF.

The V and J genes are TRBV28 and TRBJ2-7, with D perhaps TRBD2 (6 bases). Germline V gene sequence: CDR1 MDHEN, CDR2 SYDVKM. This CDR3 is 13 amino acids long. Trimming shortened V by 8 bases and J by 2 bases, and 13 bases separated the two germline ends. Here the CDR3 reads CASLSGPAYEQYF. The CDR3 DNA follows: TGTGCCAGCCTAAGCGGGCCCGCCTACGAGCAGTACTTC.

The rearrangement uses TRBV16 and TRBJ2-7; weak D call: TRBD1 (6 bases). Germline-derived CDR1 and CDR2 are KGHSY and FQNENV. V lost 0 bases, J lost 5 bases, and 8 bases lay in between. This CDR3 comprises 13 residues. CDR3: CASSQSWDNEQYF. Here the CDR3 DNA reads TGTGCCAGCAGCCAATCGTGGGACAACGAGCAGTACTTC.

The chain couples TRBV29-1 to TRBJ2-3, with 8 nucleotides matching TRBD2. The CDR3 runs 13 residues. Trimming took 8 bases from V and 2 from J; bases not matched to a gene: 6. The germline CDR1 and CDR2 sequences are SQVTM and ANQGSEA. Written as DNA, the CDR3 is TGCAGCCTCACCGGGAGGGCCACAGATACGCAGTATTTT. As protein: CSLTGRATDTQYF.

The chain uses TRBV7-2 and TRBJ2-5; perhaps D is TRBD1 or TRBD2 (7 bases each). V lost 5 bases and J lost 5, with 15 bases in between. Germline V gene data show CDR1 as SGHTA and CDR2 as FQGNSA. This CDR3 spans 14 amino acids. The CDR3 coding sequence is TGTGCCAGCAGCCACGGGGGGACAGCGGAGACCCAGTACTTC. Protein product: CASSHGGTAETQYF.

Details on this clone: This sample also contains other DNA sequences that code for the same CDR3. The chain recombines TRBV5-1 with TRBJ2-1, with unresolved D. The CDR3 length is 15 residues. Looked up from germline, CDR1 is SGHRS and CDR2 is YFSETQ. V lost 0 bases and J lost 1, with 8 bases in between. For the CDR3, the DNA is TGCGCCAGCAGCTTGGATGGTGGGTCCTACAATGAGCAGTTCTTC. Translation: CASSLDGGSYNEQFF.

The V gene is TRBV6-1, the J gene TRBJ2-3; D not resolved. The V gene's germline CDR1 is MNHNS and CDR2 SASEGT. V was shortened by 2 bases and J by 9 bases, with 9 bases between the two germline ends. The CDR3 extends over 12 amino acids. The CDR3 is CASSEFLGTQYF. The CDR3 nucleotides are TGTGCCAGCAGTGAATTCTTAGGGACGCAGTATTTT.